One and the same sample provided the 25 T cell receptor beta chains below, sequenced in a study of T cells in localized non-small cell lung cancer. The protocol was immunoSEQ multiplex PCR, while the TCRdb copy is restricted to in-frame clones and leaves out a portion. Of over 15,000 clones in the sample, 70% to 90% are singletons; the top ten hold about 24%. Specimen: peripheral blood, collected before any cancer treatment. The receptors shown here come from a male donor at least 60 years old with stage I lung adenocarcinoma.

The rearrangement joins TRBV7-2 to TRBJ2-7; D is unresolved. V was cut by 4 bases and J by 3 bases, with 7 bases left in between. The CDR3 spans 12 residues. The V gene's germline CDR1 is SGHTA and CDR2 FQGNSA. The CDR3 DNA reads as TGTGCCAGCAGCTCAACGCTCTACGAGCAGTACTTC. Protein sequence: CASSSTLYEQYF.

The V gene is TRBV13, the J gene TRBJ1-1; maybe TRBD1 (6 bases). V gave up 0 bases and J gave up 2 bases, with 13 bases separating them. The CDR3 has 16 amino acids. Germline V gene lookup returns CDR1 PRHDT and CDR2 FYEKMQ (reference sequence). The CDR3 DNA reads as TGTGCCAGCAGCTTAGGTTCGTCGGGGGCTAACACTGAAGCTTTCTTT. It yields the protein CASSLGSSGANTEAFF.

The CDR3 DNA is TGTGCCAGCAATGAGGGGTCCGGAAACACCATATATTTT. This sequence encodes CASNEGSGNTIYF. The chain joins TRBV2 to TRBJ1-3; perhaps TRBD1 as D (5 bases). Germline V gene lookup returns CDR1 SNHLY and CDR2 FYNNEI. V was clipped by 7 bases and J by 4 bases, with 11 bases between them. The CDR3 totals 13 residues.

The sample holds one count of this clone. The rearrangement links TRBV19 to TRBJ1-2; 9 nucleotides match TRBD1. The CDR3 covers 17 residues. The germline gives CDR1 LNHDA, CDR2 SQIVND (reference sequence). The V and J ends lost 5 bases and 2 bases, in that order; junction bases with no gene match: 12. CDR3 in DNA: TGTGCCAGTAGTCGCCATTACCGGGACAGGGAAAACTATGGCTACACCTTC. Translating it yields CASSRHYRDRENYGYTF.

The chain employs TRBV28 and TRBJ1-6; D ambiguous. Trimming took off 4 bases at V and 7 bases at J, with 20 bases between the two ends. The CDR3 has 17 amino acids. Germline CDR1 reads MDHEN; CDR2 reads SYDVKM. The chain's CDR3 is CASSSPPEEGGNSPLHF. CDR3 DNA sequence: TGTGCCAGCAGTTCCCCTCCCGAGGAAGGAGGGAATTCACCCCTCCACTTT.

Turning to this clone: The germline gene is not matched at one end of the junction; a read error may be the cause. The V call is TRBV7-7, the J call TRBJ2-5; 9 bases are shared with TRBD1. The CDR3 contains 16 residues. From germline, CDR1 is SSHAT and CDR2 FNYEAQ (reference sequence). In DNA form, the CDR3 reads TGTGCTAGCAGCCTCGGAGCTGACAGGGGGGGGGAGACCCAGTACTTC. Translating it yields CASSLGADRGGETQYF.

The V and J genes are TRBV5-5 and TRBJ1-1, with D possibly being TRBD1 (5 bases). This CDR3 is 14 amino acids long. Trimming cost V 2 bases and J 3 bases, with 11 bases left between them. Germline V gene data show CDR1 as SGHKS and CDR2 as YYEKEE (reference sequence). The CDR3 DNA reads TGTGCCAGCAGCTTCGTCGGGGGTTACACTGAAGCTTTCTTT. This encodes CASSFVGGYTEAFF.

The CDR3 is CASARNTEAFF. Here the CDR3 DNA reads TGTGCCAGCGCTAGAAACACTGAAGCTTTCTTT. The chain links TRBV25-1 to TRBJ1-1; D gene ambiguous. The CDR3 runs 11 residues. Trimming removed 8 bases at V and 2 bases at J, with 6 bases between. Germline loops: CDR1 MGHDK, CDR2 SYGVNS.

The V gene is TRBV7-9, the J gene TRBJ1-5; D gene unclear. Germline values: CDR1 SEHNR, CDR2 FQNEAQ (reference sequence). The CDR3 is 16 residues long. The V gene lost 5 bases and the J gene lost 2 bases, with 16 bases spanning the gap. CDR3 DNA: TGTGCCAGCAGCCTAACCGGGCCTGGGGGCAATCAGCCCCAGCATTTT. Translating gives CASSLTGPGGNQPQHF.

The count of this clone is one. The J gene is TRBJ1-2, the V gene TRBV6-5; D is unclear. The germline V gene encodes CDR1 MNHEY and CDR2 SVGAGI. The ends were cut back, 4 bases at V and 4 bases at J, with 7 bases in the middle. This CDR3 region has 12 residues. CDR3 bases: TGTGCCAGCAGTTCTACCGGCTATGGCTACACCTTC. Amino acids: CASSSTGYGYTF.

The chain recombines TRBV9 with TRBJ2-5; weak D call: TRBD2 (7 bases). V shed 4 bases and J shed 5 bases, with 15 bases lying between them. This CDR3 is built from 14 residues. Germline CDR1 SGDLS, CDR2 YYNGEE. In DNA form, the CDR3 reads TGTGCCAGCAGCCCACGGGGGGCATGGGAGACCCAGTACTTC. Amino acids: CASSPRGAWETQYF.

This sequence joins TRBV7-9 and TRBJ1-1, with 9 bases matching TRBD1. Germline CDR1 is SEHNR and CDR2 is FQNEAQ (reference sequence). V gave up 2 bases and J gave up 3 bases; unmatched junction bases: 7. The CDR3 runs to 16 residues. The CDR3 region has the DNA TGTGCCAGCAGCTTAAAGACAGGGGGTTTGGACACTGAAGCTTTCTTT. This gives the protein CASSLKTGGLDTEAFF.

The rearrangement joins TRBV19 to TRBJ2-1; 7 bases match TRBD1. The germline CDR1 and CDR2 sequences are LNHDA and SQIVND (reference sequence). V was clipped by 7 bases and J by 5 bases; unmatched bases: 8. CDR3 size: 14 residues. The CDR3 here is CASNPDRTNNEQFF. CDR3 sequence (DNA): TGTGCCAGTAATCCGGACAGGACAAACAATGAGCAGTTCTTC.

This clone was picked up a small number of times. This rearrangement joins TRBV4-3 to TRBJ1-1; tentatively, D is TRBD1 (6 bases). V was shortened by 0 bases and J by 3 bases, with 8 bases between the two germline ends. This CDR3 contains 14 residues. CDR1 and CDR2 (germline): LGHNA, YSLEER. The CDR3 DNA reads TGCGCCAGCAGCCAAGAGGAGGGGGACACTGAAGCTTTCTTT. Encoded protein: CASSQEEGDTEAFF.

The CDR3 here is CASSQDQGHQPQHF. Written as DNA, the CDR3 is TGCGCCAGCAGCCAAGATCAGGGTCATCAGCCCCAGCATTTT. This rearrangement joins TRBV4-1 to TRBJ1-5; a weak D match, TRBD1 (5 bases). From germline, CDR1 is MGHRA and CDR2 YSYEKL. The CDR3 is made up of 14 amino acids. V dropped 0 bases and J dropped 5 bases, with 8 bases sitting between them.

This rearrangement joins TRBV28 to TRBJ1-1; D gene unclear. With 2 bases removed from V and 1 base from J, the gap between germline ends came to 5 bases. In germline, CDR1 is MDHEN, CDR2 SYDVKM. The CDR3 extends over 13 amino acids. The CDR3 DNA reads TGTGCCAGCAGTTTAAGGTGGAACACTGAAGCTTTCTTT. This sequence encodes CASSLRWNTEAFF.

This clone is a singleton in its sample. The chain employs TRBV6-5 and TRBJ2-7, with 9 positions matching TRBD1. CDR1 is MNHEY and CDR2 is SVGAGI in the germline V gene. This CDR3 comprises 14 residues. The ends lost 6 bases at V and 6 bases at J; junction bases unmatched: 9. CDR3 sequence (DNA): TGTGCCAGCAGGGAACAGGGGGCGTGGGTCGAGCAGTACTTC. Amino acid sequence: CASREQGAWVEQYF.

The chain recombines TRBV7-9 with TRBJ2-3; tentative D call: TRBD2 (5 bases). The CDR3 runs to 11 residues. The V and J ends lost 4 bases and 8 bases respectively, with 7 bases between them. From germline, CDR1 is SEHNR and CDR2 FQNEAQ (reference sequence). As DNA, the CDR3 is TGTGCCAGCAGCTACGGAGGTACGCAGTATTTT. This encodes CASSYGGTQYF.

This clone has more than one count but fewer than ten. The chain uses TRBV7-9 and TRBJ1-5; 9 bases match TRBD1. The CDR3 is 14 amino acids. With 4 bases clipped from V and 4 bases from J, the junction kept 2 bases outside the gene matches. Germline values: CDR1 SEHNR, CDR2 FQNEAQ (reference sequence). The CDR3 DNA follows: TGTGCCAGCAGCTGGACAGGGGAGAATCAGCCCCAGCATTTT. Translating gives CASSWTGENQPQHF.

V is TRBV7-2 and J is TRBJ2-5; TRBD2 is a possible D gene (6 bases). The CDR3 contains 14 residues. Germline V gene lookup returns CDR1 SGHTA and CDR2 FQGNSA. The V end was cut by 5 bases, the J end by 1 base, with 11 bases between. The CDR3 region is CASSPAGGQETQYF. The CDR3 nucleotides are TGTGCCAGCAGCCCAGCCGGGGGCCAAGAGACCCAGTACTTC.

V is TRBV4-3 and J is TRBJ2-7; D ambiguous. Per the germline V gene, CDR1 is LGHNA and CDR2 is YSLEER. The CDR3 is 16 residues long. V was cut by 0 bases and J by 4 bases, with 16 bases left in between. CDR3 DNA: TGCGCCAGCAGCCAAGAAAGGGATCTAGGTGGTTACGAGCAGTACTTC. Encoded protein: CASSQERDLGGYEQYF.

The chain carries TRBV27 and TRBJ2-7, with D possibly being TRBD1 or TRBD2 (5 bases each). Germline lookup yields CDR1 MNHEY and CDR2 SMNVEV (reference sequence). The ends were cut back, 5 bases at V and 7 bases at J, with 15 bases in the middle. The CDR3 length is 13 residues. CDR3 region: CASSPIRGWEQYF. The CDR3 region has the DNA TGTGCCAGCAGTCCTATTCGGGGCTGGGAGCAGTACTTC.

J is TRBJ1-1 and V is TRBV10-3; maybe TRBD1 (6 bases). This CDR3 has 14 residues. CDR1 ENHRY and CDR2 SYGVKD come from the germline V gene. Trimming stripped 4 bases from V and 1 base from J, with 10 bases between. Written as DNA, the CDR3 is TGTGCCATCAGTGCCCAGGGGCAGAACACTGAAGCTTTCTTT. It is translated as CAISAQGQNTEAFF.

The chain is built from TRBV9 and TRBJ2-2; D is ambiguous. Trimming removed 4 bases from V and 6 bases from J, with 16 bases in between. The germline V gene encodes CDR1 SGDLS and CDR2 YYNGEE. This CDR3 is 15 amino acids long. CDR3 coding DNA: TGTGCCAGCAGCAACAGACCCGGACCACCCGGGGAGCTGTTTTTT. As protein: CASSNRPGPPGELFF.

This clone has just one count. The genes are TRBV5-1 and TRBJ1-4, with 8 bases fitting TRBD1. Germline V gene data show CDR1 as SGHRS and CDR2 as YFSETQ. The length of the CDR3 is 16 residues. V lost 2 bases, J lost 5 bases, and 8 bases stayed unmatched. Written as DNA, the CDR3 is TGCGCCAGCAGCTTTGGACAGGGCAAGGGAAATGAAAAACTGTTTTTT. Translation: CASSFGQGKGNEKLFF.